This note documents a single TCR beta chain sequence. CDR1 and CDR2 (germline): MNHNY, SVGAGI (reference sequence). V lost 7 bases and J lost 2, with 4 bases in between. CDR3 size: 11 residues. This sample is part of a study of T cell changes during pregnancy in multiple sclerosis. Sequencing used immunoSEQ multiplex PCR; TCRdb keeps in-frame clones, though not all of them. The repertoire has about 38,000 clones, roughly 93% of them found once; the top ten carry 0.39%. The source material was CD4+ T cells from peripheral blood mononuclear cells, sampled in the second trimester of pregnancy. The chain recombines TRBV6-6 with TRBJ2-3; the D is unclear. The sequence came from a female donor with multiple sclerosis, enrolled in a pregnancy study. In DNA form, the CDR3 reads TGTGCCAGCACTAACACAGATACGCAGTATTTT. As protein: CASTNTDTQYF.